This TCR beta chain appears in the sequencing data of a study of cytomegalovirus exposure and HLA in healthy donors. General study points: For cytomegalovirus status, the classifier reportedly gave diagnoses with high specificity and sensitivity.

Primers: 60 Vbeta forward and 13 Jbeta reverse. Data came from immunoSEQ multiplex PCR; TCRdb stores just in-frame clones and leaves some out. Of a few hundred thousand clones in the sample, approximately 80% were seen once. The V and J ends lost 7 bases and 9 bases, in that order; junction bases with no gene match: 4. CDR3 length equals 12 residues. Germline lookup yields CDR1 SQVTM and CDR2 ANQGSEA. A single count supports this clone. Its cognate antigen is unknown. The clonotype was recovered from a girl between 5 and 17 years old in good health and CMV-seronegative. Sequencing was done on a sample of PBMCs. The chain joins TRBV29-1 to TRBJ2-1, with TRBD2 matching over 12 bases. Written as DNA, the CDR3 is TGCAGCGCTAGCGGGGGGGCCGGTGAGCAGTTCTTC. Its protein is CSASGGAGEQFF.